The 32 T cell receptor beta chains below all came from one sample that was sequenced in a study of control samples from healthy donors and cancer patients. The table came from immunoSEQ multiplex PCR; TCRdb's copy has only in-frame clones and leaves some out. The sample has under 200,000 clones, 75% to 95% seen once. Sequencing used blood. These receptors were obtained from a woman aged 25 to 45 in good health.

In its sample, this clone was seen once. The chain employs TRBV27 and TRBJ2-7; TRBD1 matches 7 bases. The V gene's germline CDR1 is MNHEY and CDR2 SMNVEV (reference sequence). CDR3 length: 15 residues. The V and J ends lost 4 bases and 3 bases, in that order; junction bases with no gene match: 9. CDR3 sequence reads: CASSSRQGRGYEQYF. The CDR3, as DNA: TGTGCCAGCAGTTCCCGACAGGGTAGAGGCTACGAGCAGTACTTC.

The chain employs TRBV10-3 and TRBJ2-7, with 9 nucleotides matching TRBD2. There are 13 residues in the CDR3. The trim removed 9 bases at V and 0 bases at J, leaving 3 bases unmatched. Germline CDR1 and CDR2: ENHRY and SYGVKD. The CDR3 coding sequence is TGTGCCATTAGACTAGCGGCCTCCTACGAGCAGTACTTC. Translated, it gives CAIRLAASYEQYF.

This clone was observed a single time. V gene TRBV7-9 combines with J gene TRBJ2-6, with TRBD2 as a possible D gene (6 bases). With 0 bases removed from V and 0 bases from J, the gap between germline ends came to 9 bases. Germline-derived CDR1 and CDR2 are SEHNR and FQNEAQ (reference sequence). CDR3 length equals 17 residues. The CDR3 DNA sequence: TGTGCCAGCAGCTTAGCGGGGGGAAGCTCTGGGGCCAACGTCCTGACTTTC. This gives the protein CASSLAGGSSGANVLTF.

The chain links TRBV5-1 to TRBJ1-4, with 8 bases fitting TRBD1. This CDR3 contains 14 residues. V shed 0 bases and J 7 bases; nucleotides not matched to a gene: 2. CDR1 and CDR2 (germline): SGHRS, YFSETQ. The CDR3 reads CASSLGTGPEKLFF. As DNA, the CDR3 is TGCGCCAGCAGCTTGGGGACAGGGCCTGAAAAACTGTTTTTT. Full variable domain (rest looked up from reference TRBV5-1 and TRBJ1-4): KAGVTQTPRYLIKTRGQQVTLSCSPISGHRSVSWYQQTPGQGLQFLFEYFSETQRNKGNFPGRFSGRQFSNSRSEMNVSTLELGDSALYLCASSLGTGPEKLFFGSGTQLSVL.

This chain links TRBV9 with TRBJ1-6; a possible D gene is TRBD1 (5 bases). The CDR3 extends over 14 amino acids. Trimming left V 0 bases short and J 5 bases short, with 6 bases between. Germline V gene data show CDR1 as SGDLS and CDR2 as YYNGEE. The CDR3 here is CASSVVQDNSPLHF. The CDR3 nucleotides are TGTGCCAGCAGCGTAGTACAGGATAATTCACCCCTCCACTTT.

The CDR3 spells CASSQDSASGKYEQYF. The CDR3 nucleotides are TGTGCCAGCAGCCAAGATTCGGCTAGCGGGAAATACGAGCAGTACTTC. The genes are TRBV4-2 and TRBJ2-7; 9 bases agree with TRBD2. The germline CDR1 and CDR2 sequences are LGHNA and YNFKEQ. The trim removed 0 bases at V and 4 bases at J, leaving 7 bases unmatched. The CDR3 is made up of 16 amino acids.

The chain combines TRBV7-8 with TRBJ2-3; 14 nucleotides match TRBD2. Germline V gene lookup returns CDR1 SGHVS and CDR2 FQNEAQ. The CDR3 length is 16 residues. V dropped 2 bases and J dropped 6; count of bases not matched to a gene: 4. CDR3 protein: CASSLLRLAGGDTQYF. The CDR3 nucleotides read TGTGCCAGCAGCTTATTACGACTAGCGGGAGGGGATACGCAGTATTTT.

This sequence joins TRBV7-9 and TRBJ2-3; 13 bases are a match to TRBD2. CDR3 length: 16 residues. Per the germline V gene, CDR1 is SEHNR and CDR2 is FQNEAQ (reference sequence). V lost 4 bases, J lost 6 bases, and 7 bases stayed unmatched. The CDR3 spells CASSSRTSGSRDTQYF. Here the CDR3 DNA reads TGTGCCAGCAGCTCCAGGACTAGCGGGAGTCGGGATACGCAGTATTTT. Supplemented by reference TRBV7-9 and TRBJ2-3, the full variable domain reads DTGVSQNPRHKITKRGQNVTFRCDPISEHNRLYWYRQTLGQGPEFLTYFQNEAQLEKSRLLSDRFSAERPKGSFSTLEIQRTEQGDSAMYLCASSSRTSGSRDTQYFGPGTRLTVL.

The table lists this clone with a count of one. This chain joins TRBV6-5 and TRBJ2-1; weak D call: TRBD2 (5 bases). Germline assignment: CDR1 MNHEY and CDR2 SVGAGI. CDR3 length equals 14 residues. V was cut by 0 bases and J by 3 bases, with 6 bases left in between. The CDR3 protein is CASSYSRDYNEQFF. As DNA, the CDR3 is TGTGCCAGCAGTTACTCGAGGGACTACAATGAGCAGTTCTTC.

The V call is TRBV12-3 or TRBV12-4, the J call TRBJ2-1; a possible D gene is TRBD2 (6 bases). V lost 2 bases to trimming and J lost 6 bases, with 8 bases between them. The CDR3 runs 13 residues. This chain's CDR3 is CASSLHSGNEQFF. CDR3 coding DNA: TGTGCCAGCAGTTTACATAGCGGCAATGAGCAGTTCTTC.

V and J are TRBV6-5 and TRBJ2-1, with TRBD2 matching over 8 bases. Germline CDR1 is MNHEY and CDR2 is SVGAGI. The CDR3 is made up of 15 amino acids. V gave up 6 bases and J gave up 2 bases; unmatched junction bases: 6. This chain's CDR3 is CASSYSGDPYNEQFF. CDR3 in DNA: TGTGCCAGCAGCTATAGCGGGGACCCCTACAATGAGCAGTTCTTC.

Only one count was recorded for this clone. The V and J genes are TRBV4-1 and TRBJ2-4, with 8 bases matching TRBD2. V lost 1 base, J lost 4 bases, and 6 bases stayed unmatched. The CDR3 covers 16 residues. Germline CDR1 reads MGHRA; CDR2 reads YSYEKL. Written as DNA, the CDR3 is TGCGCCAGCAGCCAAGCGGGGGGGGGTGCGAAAAACATTCAGTACTTC. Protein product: CASSQAGGGAKNIQYF.

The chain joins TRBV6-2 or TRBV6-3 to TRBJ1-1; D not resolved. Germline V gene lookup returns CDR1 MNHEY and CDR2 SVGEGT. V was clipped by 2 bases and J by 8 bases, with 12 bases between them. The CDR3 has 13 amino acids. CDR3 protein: CASSYAERQEAFF. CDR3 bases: TGTGCCAGCAGTTACGCTGAGCGACAAGAAGCTTTCTTT.

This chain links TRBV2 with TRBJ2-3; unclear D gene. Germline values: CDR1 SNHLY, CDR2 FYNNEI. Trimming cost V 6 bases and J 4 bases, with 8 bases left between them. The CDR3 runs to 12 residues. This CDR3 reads CASRAPADTQYF. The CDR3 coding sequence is TGTGCCAGCAGGGCCCCGGCAGATACGCAGTATTTT.

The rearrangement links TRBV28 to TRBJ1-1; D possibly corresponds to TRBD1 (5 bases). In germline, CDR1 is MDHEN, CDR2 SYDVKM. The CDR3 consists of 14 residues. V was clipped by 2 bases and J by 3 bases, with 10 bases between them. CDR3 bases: TGTGCCAGCAGTTTAACCAGGGTGGACACTGAAGCTTTCTTT. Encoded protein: CASSLTRVDTEAFF.

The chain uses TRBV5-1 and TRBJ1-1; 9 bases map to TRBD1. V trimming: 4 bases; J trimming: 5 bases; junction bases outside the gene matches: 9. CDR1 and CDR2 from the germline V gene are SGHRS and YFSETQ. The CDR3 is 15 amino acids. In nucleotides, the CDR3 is TGCGCCAGCAGCCCGGGACAGGGATCGAATACTGAAGCTTTCTTT. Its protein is CASSPGQGSNTEAFF.

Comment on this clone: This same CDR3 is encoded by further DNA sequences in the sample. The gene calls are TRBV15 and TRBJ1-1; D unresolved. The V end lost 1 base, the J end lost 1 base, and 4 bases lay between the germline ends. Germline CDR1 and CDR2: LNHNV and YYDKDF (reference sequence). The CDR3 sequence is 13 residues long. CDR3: CATSRAGNTEAFF. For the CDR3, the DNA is TGTGCCACCAGCAGAGCGGGGAACACTGAAGCTTTCTTT.

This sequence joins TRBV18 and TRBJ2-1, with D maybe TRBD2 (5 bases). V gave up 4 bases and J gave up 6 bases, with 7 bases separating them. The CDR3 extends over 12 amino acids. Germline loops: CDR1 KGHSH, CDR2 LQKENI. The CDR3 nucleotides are TGTGCCAGCTCACAACTAGGCAATGAGCAGTTCTTC. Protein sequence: CASSQLGNEQFF.

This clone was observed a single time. The CDR3 bases are TGTGCCAGCAGGGTAGCGGGAGCGGGATACAATGAGCAGTTCTTC. Amino acids: CASRVAGAGYNEQFF. V gene TRBV7-3 combines with J gene TRBJ2-1; 9 nucleotides align to TRBD2. The CDR3 has 15 residues. The V gene end was trimmed by 6 bases and the J gene end by 4 bases; junction bases not matched to a gene: 7. In germline, CDR1 is SGHTA, CDR2 FQGTGA.

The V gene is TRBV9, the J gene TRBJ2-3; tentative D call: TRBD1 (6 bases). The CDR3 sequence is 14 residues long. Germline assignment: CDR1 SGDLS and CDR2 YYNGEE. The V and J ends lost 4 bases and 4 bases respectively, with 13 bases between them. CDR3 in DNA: TGTGCCAGCAGCCCACAGGGTCCCGCAGATACGCAGTATTTT. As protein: CASSPQGPADTQYF.

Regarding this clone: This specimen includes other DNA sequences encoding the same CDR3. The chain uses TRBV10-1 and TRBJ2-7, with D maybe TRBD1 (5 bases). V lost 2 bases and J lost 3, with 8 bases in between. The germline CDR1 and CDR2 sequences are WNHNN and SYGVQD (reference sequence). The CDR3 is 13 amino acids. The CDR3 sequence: CASSEAQGYEQYF. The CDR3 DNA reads TGCGCCAGCAGTGAGGCCCAGGGCTACGAGCAGTACTTC.

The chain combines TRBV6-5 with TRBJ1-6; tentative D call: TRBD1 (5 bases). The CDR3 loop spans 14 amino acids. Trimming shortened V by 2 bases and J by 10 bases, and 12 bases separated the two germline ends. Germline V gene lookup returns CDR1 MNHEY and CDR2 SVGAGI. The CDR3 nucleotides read TGTGCCAGCAGTTACGGTGGGGGGTGGTCACCCCTCCACTTT. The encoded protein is CASSYGGGWSPLHF.

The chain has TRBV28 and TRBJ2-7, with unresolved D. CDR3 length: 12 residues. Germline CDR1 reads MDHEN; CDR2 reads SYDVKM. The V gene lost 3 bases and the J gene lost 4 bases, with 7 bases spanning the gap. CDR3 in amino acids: CASSLYEYEQYF. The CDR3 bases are TGTGCCAGCAGTTTGTATGAGTACGAGCAGTACTTC.

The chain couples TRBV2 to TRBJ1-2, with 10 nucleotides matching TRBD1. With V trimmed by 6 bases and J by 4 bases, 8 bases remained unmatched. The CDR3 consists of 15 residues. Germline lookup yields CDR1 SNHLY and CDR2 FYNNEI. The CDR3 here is CASSAAGQGGYGYTF. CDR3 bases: TGTGCCAGCAGCGCCGCCGGACAGGGGGGCTATGGCTACACCTTC.

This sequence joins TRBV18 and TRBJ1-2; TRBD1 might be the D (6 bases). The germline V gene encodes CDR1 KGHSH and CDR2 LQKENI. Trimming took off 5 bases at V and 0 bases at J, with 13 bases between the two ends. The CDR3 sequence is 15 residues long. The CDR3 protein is CASSGQGKSNYGYTF. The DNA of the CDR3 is TGTGCCAGCTCAGGGCAGGGGAAGTCTAACTATGGCTACACCTTC.

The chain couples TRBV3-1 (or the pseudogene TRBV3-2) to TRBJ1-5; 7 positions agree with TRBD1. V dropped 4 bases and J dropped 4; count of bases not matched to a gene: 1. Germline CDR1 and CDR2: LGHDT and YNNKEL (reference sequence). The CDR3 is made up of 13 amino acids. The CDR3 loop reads CASSPDRNQPQHF. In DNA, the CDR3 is TGTGCCAGCAGCCCGGACAGGAATCAGCCCCAGCATTTT.

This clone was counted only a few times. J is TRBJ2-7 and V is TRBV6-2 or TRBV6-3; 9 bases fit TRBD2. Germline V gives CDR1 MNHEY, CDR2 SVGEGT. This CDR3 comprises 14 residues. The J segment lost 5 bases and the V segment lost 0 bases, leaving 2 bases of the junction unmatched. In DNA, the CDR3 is TGTGCCAGCAGTTACTCTAGCGGGAGCGACGAGCAGTACTTC. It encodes CASSYSSGSDEQYF.

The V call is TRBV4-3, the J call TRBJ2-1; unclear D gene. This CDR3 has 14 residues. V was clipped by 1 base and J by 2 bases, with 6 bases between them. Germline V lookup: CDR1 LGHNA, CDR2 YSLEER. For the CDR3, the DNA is TGCGCCAGCAGCCAAGGGCGGACCTACAATGAGCAGTTCTTC. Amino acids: CASSQGRTYNEQFF.

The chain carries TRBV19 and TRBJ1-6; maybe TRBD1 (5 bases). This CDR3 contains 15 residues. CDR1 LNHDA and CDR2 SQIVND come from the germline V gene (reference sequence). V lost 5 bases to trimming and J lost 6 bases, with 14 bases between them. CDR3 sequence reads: CASSSNTGGNSPLHF. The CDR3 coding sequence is TGTGCCAGTAGTTCGAACACTGGGGGTAATTCACCCCTCCACTTT.

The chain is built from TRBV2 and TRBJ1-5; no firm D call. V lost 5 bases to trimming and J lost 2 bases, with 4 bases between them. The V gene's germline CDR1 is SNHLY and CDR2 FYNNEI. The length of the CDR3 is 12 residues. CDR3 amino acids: CASSQGNQPQHF. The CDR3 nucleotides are TGTGCCAGCAGTCAGGGCAATCAGCCCCAGCATTTT.

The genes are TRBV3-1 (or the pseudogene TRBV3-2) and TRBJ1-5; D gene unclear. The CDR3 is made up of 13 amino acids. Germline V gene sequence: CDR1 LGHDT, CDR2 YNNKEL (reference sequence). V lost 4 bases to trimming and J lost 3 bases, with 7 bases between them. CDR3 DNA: TGTGCCAGCAGCCGCCCGGACAATCAGCCCCAGCATTTT. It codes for CASSRPDNQPQHF.

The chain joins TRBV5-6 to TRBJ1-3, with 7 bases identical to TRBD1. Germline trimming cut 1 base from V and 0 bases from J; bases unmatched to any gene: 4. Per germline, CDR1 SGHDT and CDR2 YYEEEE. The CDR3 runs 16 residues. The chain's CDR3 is CASSLPPGGSGNTIYF. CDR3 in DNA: TGTGCCAGCAGCTTGCCTCCAGGGGGCTCTGGAAACACCATATATTTT.